These 29 T cell receptor beta chains originate from one sample sequenced in a study of blood T cell repertoires in COVID-19. Libraries were prepared by immunoSEQ multiplex PCR; TCRdb keeps only in-frame clonotypes and omits some of them. This sample has 100,000 or so clones, with 75% to 95% found just once. The specimen was peripheral blood. The receptors were gathered from a woman aged 50 to 60 in a cohort sampled during active COVID-19.

The chain uses TRBV5-1 and TRBJ2-7; 15 bases map to TRBD2. V gave up 7 bases and J gave up 3 bases; unmatched junction bases: 8. Looked up from germline, CDR1 is SGHRS and CDR2 is YFSETQ. This CDR3 has 16 amino acids. The CDR3 is CASGPGTSGRIYEQYF. CDR3 nucleotide sequence: TGCGCCAGCGGCCCCGGGACTAGCGGGAGGATCTACGAGCAGTACTTC.

This clone was seen only once. The chain's CDR3 is CASSLGSSHSGNTIYF. The CDR3 nucleotides read TGTGCCAGCAGCTTAGGATCGAGTCATTCTGGAAACACCATATATTTT. V gene TRBV11-1 combines with J gene TRBJ1-3; D is unresolved. With 1 base removed from V and 1 base from J, the gap between germline ends came to 11 bases. CDR1 is SGHAT, CDR2 FQDESV, per germline (reference sequence). The CDR3 consists of 16 residues.

This rearrangement joins TRBV7-8 to TRBJ1-6, with a possible D match to TRBD1 (6 bases). Trimming left V 1 base short and J 11 bases short, with 15 bases between. CDR3 length: 15 amino acids. From germline, CDR1 is SGHVS and CDR2 FQNEAQ. The CDR3, as DNA: TGTGCCAGCAGCTTAGGACAGGCCCTGGGGGCACCCCTCCACTTT. Translated, it gives CASSLGQALGAPLHF. Using reference TRBV7-8 and TRBJ1-6 for the parts outside the CDR3, the full variable domain is GAGVSQSPRYKVAKRGQDVALRCDPISGHVSLFWYQQALGQGPEFLTYFQNEAQLDKSGLPSDRFFAERPEGSVSTLKIQRTQQEDSAVYLCASSLGQALGAPLHFGNGTRLTVT.

The chain links TRBV7-3 to TRBJ2-2, with 8 bases lining up with TRBD1. This CDR3 is 15 amino acids long. CDR1 and CDR2 (germline): SGHTA, FQGTGA. V lost 1 base and J lost 5; bases outside the gene matches: 3. CDR3 in amino acids: CASSLNGQGTGELFF. In DNA, the CDR3 is TGTGCCAGCAGCTTAAACGGACAGGGAACCGGGGAGCTGTTTTTT.

The CDR3 bases are TGCGCCAGCAGCTCTAGGGCGGGACAGGGGGATTTTGGAAACACCATATATTTT. Its translation: CASSSRAGQGDFGNTIYF. The chain links TRBV5-1 to TRBJ1-3; 11 nucleotides match TRBD1. CDR1 and CDR2 (germline): SGHRS, YFSETQ. V dropped 3 bases and J dropped 3; count of bases not matched to a gene: 11. The CDR3 covers 18 residues.

This chain joins TRBV10-3 and TRBJ1-6, with TRBD1 identical over 11 bases. The CDR3 totals 15 residues. J lost 10 bases, V lost 3 bases, and 5 bases had no gene match. Germline assignment: CDR1 ENHRY and CDR2 SYGVKD. DNA for the CDR3: TGTGCCATCAGTGATAGGGGACAGGGGGAATCACCCCTCCACTTT. This gives the protein CAISDRGQGESPLHF.

V usage is TRBV6-1 and J usage is TRBJ1-1, with 8 bases that match TRBD1. The CDR3 is 16 amino acids. Looked up from germline, CDR1 is MNHNS and CDR2 is SASEGT. V shed 0 bases, J shed 4 bases, and the junction held 7 bases outside the gene matches. The CDR3 DNA sequence: TGTGCCAGCAGTGAAGCAATAGGACAGGGAGGCACTGAAGCTTTCTTT. Translated, it gives CASSEAIGQGGTEAFF.

In nucleotides, the CDR3 is TGTGCCAGCAGCACACAGGGTCAGATCTATGGCTACACCTTC. Amino acid sequence: CASSTQGQIYGYTF. The V and J genes are TRBV6-2 or TRBV6-3 and TRBJ1-2; a weak D match, TRBD1 (6 bases). Germline V CDR1 and CDR2: MNHEY, SVGEGT. The CDR3 loop spans 14 amino acids. Trimming shortened V by 6 bases and J by 4 bases, and 15 bases separated the two germline ends.

The chain employs TRBV5-1 and TRBJ2-1, with 9 bases fitting TRBD1. The CDR3 extends over 15 amino acids. Trimming at V came to 7 bases and at J to 2 bases, leaving 7 bases not matched to a gene. Germline V CDR1 and CDR2: SGHRS, YFSETQ. The CDR3, as DNA: TGCGCCAGCGCCGTCGGGACAGGGCCCTACAATGAGCAGTTCTTC. Translation: CASAVGTGPYNEQFF.

This chain uses TRBV14 with TRBJ2-7; D is possibly TRBD2 (5 bases). V gave up 2 bases and J gave up 7 bases, with 18 bases separating them. The CDR3 totals 15 residues. Germline V CDR1 and CDR2: SGHDN, FVKESK. This CDR3 is CASSQRALTGWEQYF. For the CDR3, the DNA is TGTGCCAGCAGCCAAAGGGCCTTAACGGGATGGGAGCAGTACTTC. The whole variable domain, remainder taken from reference TRBV14 and TRBJ2-7, is EAGVTQFPSHSVIEKGQTVTLRCDPISGHDNLYWYRRVMGKEIKFLLHFVKESKQDESGMPNNRFLAERTGGTYSTLKVQPAELEDSGVYFCASSQRALTGWEQYFGPGTRLTVT.

The chain has TRBV6-5 and TRBJ1-2, with D unclear. Germline values: CDR1 MNHEY, CDR2 SVGAGI. Trimming pared 5 bases from V and 7 bases from J, leaving 8 bases between. This CDR3 spans 11 amino acids. The DNA for the CDR3 is TGTGCCAGCAGTCGCGGGTCTGGCTACACCTTC. Translated: CASSRGSGYTF.

The rearrangement uses TRBV5-6 and TRBJ2-4; the match to TRBD2 covers 12 bases. Trimming removed 4 bases from V and 2 bases from J; junction bases left unmatched: 10. The germline gives CDR1 SGHDT, CDR2 YYEEEE. CDR3 length: 18 amino acids. The CDR3 here is CASSPSSGRALTKNIQYF. CDR3 nucleotides: TGTGCCAGCAGCCCGTCTAGCGGGAGGGCCCTTACCAAAAACATTCAGTACTTC.

This chain uses TRBV4-2 with TRBJ2-5, with TRBD2 matching 15 bases. The CDR3 is 19 residues long. Germline CDR1 reads LGHNA; CDR2 reads YNFKEQ. Losses at the gene ends were 4 bases for V and 0 bases for J; bases not matched to a gene: 9. CDR3 DNA: TGTGCCAGCAGCCCCCTTGGACTAGCGGGGGGGACTTACCAAGAGACCCAGTACTTC. Residues: CASSPLGLAGGTYQETQYF.

The gene calls are TRBV12-3 or TRBV12-4 and TRBJ2-2; 9 positions agree with TRBD1. V dropped 6 bases and J dropped 6; count of bases not matched to a gene: 2. The CDR3 loop spans 13 amino acids. In nucleotides, the CDR3 is TGTGCCAGCAGCTGGGACAGGGCCGGGGAGCTGTTTTTT. It yields the protein CASSWDRAGELFF.

The chain couples TRBV25-1 to TRBJ2-3, with a weak D call TRBD2 (5 bases). The CDR3 length is 14 residues. Germline lookup yields CDR1 MGHDK and CDR2 SYGVNS. V was trimmed by 6 bases and J by 5 bases, leaving 15 bases between them. CDR3 in DNA: TGTGCCAGCAGGTGGCAGGAGGTCGGAGATACGCAGTATTTT. Its translation: CASRWQEVGDTQYF.

The chain joins TRBV7-8 to TRBJ2-1, with 8 bases that match TRBD2. The V and J ends lost 6 bases and 5 bases, in that order; junction bases with no gene match: 6. The CDR3 length is 14 residues. CDR1 is SGHVS, CDR2 FQNEAQ, per germline. CDR3 DNA sequence: TGTGCCAGCAGTCCTAGCGGGCGGAACAATGAGCAGTTCTTC. It specifies CASSPSGRNNEQFF.

This clone was observed a few times. The CDR3 nucleotides are TGTGCCAGCAGAAGACGGGGATCCGGCGGGGAGCTGTTTTTT. Residues: CASRRRGSGGELFF. This chain links TRBV6-5 with TRBJ2-2; weak D call: TRBD2 (5 bases). The CDR3 runs 14 residues. Trimming took off 6 bases at V and 7 bases at J, with 15 bases between the two ends. The germline gives CDR1 MNHEY, CDR2 SVGAGI.

This rearrangement joins TRBV27 to TRBJ2-6, with D maybe TRBD1 (5 bases). The CDR3 length is 16 residues. CDR1 is MNHEY and CDR2 is SMNVEV in the germline V gene (reference sequence). V lost 2 bases, J lost 1 base, and 9 bases lay in between. Here the CDR3 DNA reads TGTGCCAGCAGTTTAGGTGGGGCTTCTGGGGCCAACGTCCTGACTTTC. It specifies CASSLGGASGANVLTF.

This clone was observed a single time. The chain recombines TRBV7-2 with TRBJ2-3; D might be TRBD2 (6 bases). The CDR3 totals 14 residues. Germline-derived CDR1 and CDR2 are SGHTA and FQGNSA. V lost 3 bases, J lost 6 bases, and 13 bases lay in between. The CDR3 DNA reads TGTGCCAGCAGCTTTTACGGGAGAGAGGATACGCAGTATTTT. Translation gives CASSFYGREDTQYF.

The genes are TRBV7-8 and TRBJ1-4; TRBD1 matches 7 bases. V gave up 5 bases and J gave up 5 bases; unmatched junction bases: 2. From germline, CDR1 is SGHVS and CDR2 FQNEAQ. The CDR3 has 13 residues. This CDR3 is CASSRGQNEKLFF. Here the CDR3 DNA reads TGTGCCAGCAGCCGGGGACAGAATGAAAAACTGTTTTTT.

The V call is TRBV19, the J call TRBJ2-1, with 9 bases identical to TRBD1. Per germline, CDR1 LNHDA and CDR2 SQIVND (reference sequence). The V gene end was trimmed by 10 bases and the J gene end by 6 bases; junction bases not matched to a gene: 4. There are 12 residues in the CDR3. This CDR3 reads CATGTGRNEQFF. Here the CDR3 DNA reads TGTGCCACCGGGACAGGGCGCAATGAGCAGTTCTTC.

The J gene is TRBJ2-3, the V gene TRBV2, with D possibly being TRBD2 (6 bases). CDR3 size: 14 residues. Germline CDR1 reads SNHLY; CDR2 reads FYNNEI. Trimming removed 8 bases from V and 5 bases from J, with 17 bases in between. CDR3 in amino acids: CASATGTGGDTQYF. For the CDR3, the DNA is TGTGCCAGCGCTACCGGGACCGGGGGAGATACGCAGTATTTT.

The chain uses TRBV11-3 and TRBJ2-1, with 8 positions matching TRBD2. V lost 0 bases and J lost 2; bases outside the gene matches: 6. Per germline, CDR1 SGHNT and CDR2 YENEEA. This CDR3 region has 17 residues. Written as DNA, the CDR3 is TGTGCCAGCAGCTTAGAGACCTCGGGAGGGGCCTACAATGAGCAGTTCTTC. Translating gives CASSLETSGGAYNEQFF.

The chain couples TRBV7-8 to TRBJ2-7; 7 bases agree with TRBD1. CDR1 SGHVS and CDR2 FQNEAQ come from the germline V gene. This CDR3 is 15 amino acids long. V lost 5 bases and J lost 4; bases outside the gene matches: 11. CDR3 bases: TGTGCCAGCAGCCTAAGGGACAGCAGAACGTACGAGCAGTACTTC. Protein: CASSLRDSRTYEQYF.

On this clone: The junction departs from germline at one end; a sequencing error may be responsible. The CDR3 DNA reads TGTGCCATCAGTGGGGGCCGGGAGGGAGAGAGCCAGTACTTC. Amino acids: CAISGGREGESQYF. This chain connects TRBV10-3 to TRBJ2-5; the match to TRBD2 covers 8 bases. The CDR3 has 14 residues. The germline gives CDR1 ENHRY, CDR2 SYGVKD.

The rearrangement uses TRBV19 and TRBJ1-6; 8 positions match TRBD1. This CDR3 region has 16 residues. Germline CDR1 and CDR2: LNHDA and SQIVND (reference sequence). J lost 10 bases, V lost 6 bases, and 14 bases had no gene match. As DNA, the CDR3 is TGTGCCAGTAGACCCCCAGCCGGGACAGGTGGATCACCCCTCCACTTT. Its translation: CASRPPAGTGGSPLHF.

The chain recombines TRBV7-9 with TRBJ2-3, with D unclear. This CDR3 spans 11 amino acids. From germline, CDR1 is SEHNR and CDR2 FQNEAQ (reference sequence). Trimming cost V 8 bases and J 7 bases, with 10 bases left between them. CDR3 amino acids: CASGQSNTQYF. CDR3 nucleotides: TGTGCCAGCGGTCAATCTAATACGCAGTATTTT.

The V and J genes are TRBV6-5 and TRBJ1-5; D is ambiguous. The CDR3 spans 13 residues. CDR1 is MNHEY, CDR2 SVGAGI, per germline. V was cut by 6 bases and J by 3 bases, with 9 bases left in between. CDR3 sequence (DNA): TGTGCCAGCAGCGGGTTGGTCAATCAGCCCCAGCATTTT. This sequence encodes CASSGLVNQPQHF.

The V gene is TRBV4-1, the J gene TRBJ2-2, with TRBD2 identical over 10 bases. The CDR3 is 18 residues long. V was pared by 3 bases and J by 3 bases, with 10 bases of the junction left unmatched. CDR1 MGHRA and CDR2 YSYEKL come from the germline V gene. CDR3 amino acids: CASSHQREGPRHTGELFF. CDR3 bases: TGCGCCAGCAGCCATCAGCGGGAGGGCCCTCGCCACACCGGGGAGCTGTTTTTT.